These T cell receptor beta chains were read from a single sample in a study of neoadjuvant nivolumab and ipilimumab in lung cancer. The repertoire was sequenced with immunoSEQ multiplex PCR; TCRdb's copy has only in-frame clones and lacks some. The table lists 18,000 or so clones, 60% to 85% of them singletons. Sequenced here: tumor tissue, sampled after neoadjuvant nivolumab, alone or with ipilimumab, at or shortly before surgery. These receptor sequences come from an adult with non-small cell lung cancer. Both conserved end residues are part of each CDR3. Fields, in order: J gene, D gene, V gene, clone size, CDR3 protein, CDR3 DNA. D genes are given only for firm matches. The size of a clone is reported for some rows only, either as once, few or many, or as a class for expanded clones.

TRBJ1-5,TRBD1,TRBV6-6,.,CASSLRTGSNQPQHF,TGTGCCAGCAGTCTAAGGACAGGGAGCAATCAGCCCCAGCATTTT
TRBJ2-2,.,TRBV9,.,CASSGQPGLGAGELFF,TGTGCCAGCAGCGGGCAACCGGGATTAGGGGCCGGGGAGCTGTTTTTT
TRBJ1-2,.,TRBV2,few,CASSDRWGYTF,TGTGCCAGCAGTGACAGGTGGGGCTACACCTTC
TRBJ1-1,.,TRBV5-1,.,CASSLAGVETEAFF,TGCGCCAGCAGCTTGGCGGGTGTAGAAACTGAAGCTTTCTTT
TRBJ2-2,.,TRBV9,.,CASSVYGVGGELFF,TGTGCCAGCAGCGTATACGGGGTGGGCGGGGAGCTGTTTTTT
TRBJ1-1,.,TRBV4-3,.,CASSQGGLLGSEAFF,TGCGCCAGCAGCCAAGGGGGGCTTTTGGGCAGTGAAGCTTTCTTT
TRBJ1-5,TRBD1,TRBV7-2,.,CASSSTGGYSNQPQHF,TGTGCCAGCAGCTCTACAGGGGGCTACAGCAATCAGCCCCAGCATTTT
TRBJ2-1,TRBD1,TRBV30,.,CAWMRTGLYNEQFF,TGTGCCTGGATGCGGACAGGGTTGTACAATGAGCAGTTCTTC
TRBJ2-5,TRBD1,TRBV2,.,CASSGTGGYQETQYF,TGTGCCAGCAGTGGGACAGGGGGGTACCAAGAGACCCAGTACTTC
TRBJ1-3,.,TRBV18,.,CASSPGGSSGNTIYF,TGTGCCAGCTCACCAGGAGGTAGCTCTGGAAACACCATATATTTT
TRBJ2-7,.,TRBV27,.,CASGIYEQYF,TGTGCCAGCGGGATCTACGAGCAGTACTTC
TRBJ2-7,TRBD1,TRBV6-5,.,CASSYSSSGTGGEQYF,TGTGCCAGCAGTTACTCGTCCTCCGGGACAGGGGGCGAGCAGTACTTC
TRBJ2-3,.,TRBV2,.,CASSERPDTQYF,TGTGCCAGCAGTGAACGCCCAGATACGCAGTATTTT
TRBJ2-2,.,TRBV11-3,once,CASSFLNTGELFF,TGTGCCAGCAGCTTTTTAAACACCGGGGAGCTGTTTTTT
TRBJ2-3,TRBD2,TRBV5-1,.,CASSFSGGVPDTQYF,TGCGCCAGCAGCTTTAGTGGGGGGGTCCCAGATACGCAGTATTTT
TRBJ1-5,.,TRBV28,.,CASRPGGSNSNQPQHF,TGTGCCAGCAGGCCTGGCGGGAGCAATAGCAATCAGCCCCAGCATTTT
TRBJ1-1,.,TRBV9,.,CASSVRMNTEAFF,TGTGCCAGCAGCGTAAGGATGAACACTGAAGCTTTCTTT
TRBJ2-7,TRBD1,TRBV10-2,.,CASRDAGTGTAYEQYF,TGCGCCAGCAGAGACGCCGGGACAGGGACTGCCTACGAGCAGTACTTC
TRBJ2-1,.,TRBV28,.,CASSLTQSQFF,TGTGCCAGCAGTCTGACGCAATCGCAGTTCTTC
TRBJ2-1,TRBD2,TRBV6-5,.,CASTTSGDNNEQFF,TGTGCCAGCACTACTAGCGGGGACAACAATGAGCAGTTCTTC
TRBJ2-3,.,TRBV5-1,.,CASSLAGKSTDTQYF,TGCGCCAGCAGCTTGGCCGGAAAGAGCACAGATACGCAGTATTTT
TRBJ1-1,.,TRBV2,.,CASREEGHSTEAFF,TGTGCCAGCAGGGAAGAGGGCCACAGTACTGAAGCTTTCTTT
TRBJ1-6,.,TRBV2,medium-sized,CASNGERSPLHF,TGTGCCAGCAATGGGGAACGGTCACCCCTCCACTTT
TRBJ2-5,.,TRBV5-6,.,CASSGTGKETQYF,TGTGCCAGCAGCGGGACGGGCAAGGAGACCCAGTACTTC
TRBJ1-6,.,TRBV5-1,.,CASSLVSLSSYNSPLHF,TGCGCCAGCAGCTTGGTGTCTCTGAGCTCCTATAATTCACCCCTCCACTTT
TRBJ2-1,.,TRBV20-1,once,CSSTFWNEQFF,TGCAGTTCAACTTTTTGGAATGAGCAGTTCTTC
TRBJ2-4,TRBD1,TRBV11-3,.,CASSPGQGLAKNIQYF,TGTGCCAGCAGCCCGGGACAGGGACTAGCCAAAAACATTCAGTACTTC
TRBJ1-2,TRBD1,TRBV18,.,CASSPPTGWAYGYTF,TGTGCCAGCTCACCACCGACAGGGTGGGCCTATGGCTACACCTTC
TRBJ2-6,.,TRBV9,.,CASSTQGSGANVLTF,TGTGCCAGCAGCACCCAAGGGTCTGGGGCCAACGTCCTGACTTTC
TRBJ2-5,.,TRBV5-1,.,CASSPTVEETQYF,TGCGCCAGCAGCCCAACAGTGGAAGAGACCCAGTACTTC
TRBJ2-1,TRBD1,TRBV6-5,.,CASRSGTGQFF,TGTGCCAGCAGATCCGGGACAGGGCAGTTCTTC
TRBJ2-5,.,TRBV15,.,CATSTGRWETQYF,TGTGCCACCAGTACAGGGCGATGGGAGACCCAGTACTTC
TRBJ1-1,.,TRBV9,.,CASSVVPGGNTEAFF,TGTGCCAGCAGCGTAGTCCCGGGAGGGAACACTGAAGCTTTCTTT
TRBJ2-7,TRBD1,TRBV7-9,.,CASSLRETGGTGEQYF,TGTGCCAGCAGCTTAAGGGAAACAGGGGGGACGGGGGAGCAGTACTTC
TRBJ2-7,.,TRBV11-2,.,CASSSNGREQYF,TGTGCCAGCAGCTCAAACGGCCGGGAGCAGTACTTC
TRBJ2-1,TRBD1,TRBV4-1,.,CASSQATPGTGGHNEQFF,TGCGCCAGCAGCCAAGCTACCCCCGGGACAGGGGGACACAATGAGCAGTTCTTC
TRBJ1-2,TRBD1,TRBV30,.,CAWDRVGGYTF,TGTGCCTGGGACAGGGTGGGGGGCTACACCTTC
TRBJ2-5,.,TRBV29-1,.,CSVEGAGARGLKETQYF,TGCAGCGTTGAAGGTGCGGGCGCGAGAGGTTTGAAAGAGACCCAGTACTTC
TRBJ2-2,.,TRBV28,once,CASSFGWTGELFF,TGTGCCAGCAGTTTCGGCTGGACCGGGGAGCTGTTTTTT
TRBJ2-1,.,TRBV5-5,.,CASSGSYGEQFF,TGTGCCAGCAGCGGGTCCTACGGTGAGCAGTTCTTC
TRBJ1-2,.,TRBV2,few,CASSEAQGHGYTF,TGTGCCAGCAGTGAAGCCCAGGGGCATGGCTACACCTTC
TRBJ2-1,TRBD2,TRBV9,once,CASSDTSGEGNEQFF,TGTGCCAGCAGCGATACTAGCGGGGAGGGCAATGAGCAGTTCTTC
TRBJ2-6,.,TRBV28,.,CASSLSGFGAGANVLTF,TGTGCCAGCAGTTTATCCGGGTTTGGGGCTGGGGCCAACGTCCTGACTTTC
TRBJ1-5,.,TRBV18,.,CASSPGQSNQPQHF,TGTGCCAGCTCCCCGGGCCAGAGCAATCAGCCCCAGCATTTT
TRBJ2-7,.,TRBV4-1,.,CASSHAQGSYEQYF,TGCGCCAGCAGCCACGCTCAGGGGTCCTACGAGCAGTACTTC
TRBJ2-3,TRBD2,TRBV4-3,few,CASSQTGLAGGSTDTQYF,TGCGCCAGCAGCCAAACGGGACTAGCGGGGGGGAGCACAGATACGCAGTATTTT
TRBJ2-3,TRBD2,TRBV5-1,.,CASFPLAGFADTQYF,TGCGCCAGCTTCCCCCTAGCGGGGTTCGCAGATACGCAGTATTTT
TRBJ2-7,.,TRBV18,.,CASSPGPPSLGYEQYF,TGTGCCAGCTCACCAGGGCCCCCTTCGTTGGGCTACGAGCAGTACTTC
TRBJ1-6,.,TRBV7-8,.,CASSLRGLDLGGNSPLHF,TGTGCCAGCAGCTTGAGGGGTCTGGACCTTGGAGGCAATTCACCCCTCCACTTT
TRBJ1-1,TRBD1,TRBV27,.,CASSPSQGAGMNTEAFF,TGTGCCAGCAGTCCATCACAGGGGGCGGGTATGAACACTGAAGCTTTCTTT
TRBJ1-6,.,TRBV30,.,CAWKGWNSPLHF,TGTGCCTGGAAAGGATGGAATTCACCCCTCCACTTT